This TCR beta chain is drawn from a study of blood T cell repertoires in COVID-19. The CDR3 extends over 14 amino acids. Germline values: CDR1 MGHRA, CDR2 YSYEKL. Unmatched junction bases numbered 5, after V lost 1 base and J lost 7 bases. Sequencing was performed with immunoSEQ multiplex PCR; in TCRdb, only in-frame clones are kept and a portion is missing. The table includes about 300,000 clones, 80% to 95% detected once. The gene calls are TRBV4-1 and TRBJ1-2; 8 positions match TRBD1. The source is a woman aged 25-40 years with COVID-19, enrolled during active disease. Sequenced sample: peripheral blood. This CDR3 reads CASSQAPGGSGYTF. CDR3 nucleotide sequence: TGCGCCAGCAGCCAAGCCCCAGGGGGCTCTGGCTACACCTTC.